The clone carrying this T cell receptor beta chain was found a few times. Its specificity is not known. Each CDR3 protein gets one entry after TCRdb re-called the 5' RACE reads with MiXCR. The table lists 430,000 or so distinct CDR3 sequences, 20% to 25% of them singletons, with under 15% in the top ten. This CDR3 spans 15 amino acids. Germline assignment: CDR1 LNHDA and CDR2 SQIVND (reference sequence). The V gene end was trimmed by 6 bases and the J gene end by 6 bases; junction bases not matched to a gene: 7. This specimen comes from a study of T-cell memory formation after mild COVID-19. Study-level results: Prior to infection, memory already included some responding clones, suggesting cross-reactive memory joined.

Sequencing input: PBMCs or a T cell subset sorted from them (not recorded which). The source is an adult woman who had mild COVID-19 (a few samples of this study predate the infection). Cell type and time point are not known. The J gene is TRBJ2-7, the V gene TRBV19; 14 bases agree with TRBD2. For the CDR3, the DNA is TGTGCCAGTAGAGGACTAGCGGGAGGAGGCGGCGAGCAGTACTTC. It specifies CASRGLAGGGGEQYF. The full variable domain, rest sourced from reference TRBV19 and TRBJ2-7, is DGGITQSPKYLFRKEGQNVTLSCEQNLNHDAMYWYRQDPGQGLRLIYYSQIVNDFQKGDIAEGYSVSREKKESFPLTVTSAQKNPTAFYLCASRGLAGGGGEQYFGPGTRLTVT.